This T cell receptor beta chain is drawn from a study of blood T cell repertoires in COVID-19. As for the study in general: Specimens from acute and convalescent COVID-19 originated in the United States, Italy and Spain. The analysed material was cDNA or gDNA that came from T cells, B-cell-depleted T cells, or PBMCs.

In the authors' workflow: Researchers report that nucleated cell counts were estimated from reference gene primer amplification. The table came from immunoSEQ multiplex PCR; TCRdb's copy has only in-frame clones and leaves some out. V and J calls and clone size are copied from that table; D and trimming were computed from the DNA. This table has some 150,000 clones, 70% to 90% appearing once. This CDR3 comprises 17 residues. The V gene lost 1 base and the J gene lost 0 bases, with 13 bases spanning the gap. The germline V gene has CDR1 LGHNA and CDR2 YNFKEQ. This chain connects TRBV4-2 to TRBJ1-5; tentatively, D is TRBD1 (5 bases). Material: peripheral blood. This receptor was taken from a human donor with acute or convalescent COVID-19. The donor label of this sample is uncertain. Here the CDR3 reads CASSQGVGDYSNQPQHF. The CDR3 nucleotides are TGTGCCAGCAGCCAAGGGGTAGGGGACTATAGCAATCAGCCCCAGCATTTT.